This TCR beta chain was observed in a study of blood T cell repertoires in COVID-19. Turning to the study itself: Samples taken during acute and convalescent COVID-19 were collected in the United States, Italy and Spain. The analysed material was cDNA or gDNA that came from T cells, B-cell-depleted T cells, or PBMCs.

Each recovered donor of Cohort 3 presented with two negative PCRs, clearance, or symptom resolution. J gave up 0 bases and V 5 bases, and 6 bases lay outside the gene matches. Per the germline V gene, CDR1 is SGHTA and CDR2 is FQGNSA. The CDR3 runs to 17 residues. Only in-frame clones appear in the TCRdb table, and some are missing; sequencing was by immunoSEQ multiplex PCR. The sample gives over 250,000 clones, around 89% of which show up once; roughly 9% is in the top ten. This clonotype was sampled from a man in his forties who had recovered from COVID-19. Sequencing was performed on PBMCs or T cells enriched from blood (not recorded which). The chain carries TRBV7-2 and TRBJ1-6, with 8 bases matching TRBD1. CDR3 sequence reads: CASSTRTGSSYNSPLHF. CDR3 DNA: TGTGCCAGCAGCACGCGGACAGGGAGCTCCTATAATTCACCCCTCCACTTT.